The entry below gives a single T cell receptor (beta chain) sequence along with its context. Its antigen is unidentified. This entry is derived from a study of beta chain features in type 1 diabetes. Of the isolated RNA, all was reverse transcribed, and so the sequenced material was expressed TCRB transcripts. Profiled with immunoSEQ multiplex PCR; TCRdb holds only in-frame clones, not every one. The repertoire holds roughly 70,000 clones, with almost 50% as singletons. Every donor provided one heparinised blood draw, which averaged about 116 mL. The CDR3 is made up of 15 amino acids. The V and J ends lost 5 bases and 0 bases respectively, with 12 bases between them. Germline values: CDR1 SGHRS, CDR2 YFSETQ. Whole-study results and caveats: A cDNA-based sequencing approach could over-represent cells with high TCR expression. Researchers report that Type 1 diabetes patients had moderately but significantly shorter TCRB CDR3s across all four CD4+ subsets.

The source is a young man with type 1 diabetes. Sequenced: central memory CD4+ T cells from blood. This chain joins TRBV5-1 and TRBJ2-1, with D possibly TRBD2 on 6 matching bases. The CDR3 DNA reads as TGCGCCAGCAGTCAAACTAGCAACTCCTACAATGAGCAGTTCTTC. Amino acids: CASSQTSNSYNEQFF.